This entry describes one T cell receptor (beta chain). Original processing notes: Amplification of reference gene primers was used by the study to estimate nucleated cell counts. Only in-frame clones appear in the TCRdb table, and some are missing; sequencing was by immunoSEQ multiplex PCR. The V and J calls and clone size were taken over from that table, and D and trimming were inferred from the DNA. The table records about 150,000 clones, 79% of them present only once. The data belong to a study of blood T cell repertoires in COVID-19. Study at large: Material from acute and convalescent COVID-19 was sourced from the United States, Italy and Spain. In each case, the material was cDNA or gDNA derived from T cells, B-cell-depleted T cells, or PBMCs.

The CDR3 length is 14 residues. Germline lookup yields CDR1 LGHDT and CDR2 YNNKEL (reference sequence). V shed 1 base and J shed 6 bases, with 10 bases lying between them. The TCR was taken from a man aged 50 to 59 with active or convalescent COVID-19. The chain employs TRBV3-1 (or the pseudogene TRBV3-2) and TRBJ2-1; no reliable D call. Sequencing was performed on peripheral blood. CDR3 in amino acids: CASSQGLTGNEQFF. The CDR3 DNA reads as TGTGCCAGCAGCCAAGGGCTGACGGGCAATGAGCAGTTCTTC.